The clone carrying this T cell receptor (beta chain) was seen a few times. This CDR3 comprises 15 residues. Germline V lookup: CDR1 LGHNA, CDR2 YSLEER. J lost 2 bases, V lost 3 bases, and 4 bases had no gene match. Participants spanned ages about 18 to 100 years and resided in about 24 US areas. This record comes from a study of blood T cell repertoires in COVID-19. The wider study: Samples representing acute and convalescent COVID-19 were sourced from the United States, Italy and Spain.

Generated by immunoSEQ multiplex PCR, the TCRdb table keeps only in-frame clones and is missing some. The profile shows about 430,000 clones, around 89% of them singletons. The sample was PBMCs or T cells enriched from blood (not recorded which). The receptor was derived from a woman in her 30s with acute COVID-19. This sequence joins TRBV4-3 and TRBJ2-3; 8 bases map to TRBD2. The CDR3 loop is CASSQGGGLTDTQYF. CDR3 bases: TGCGCCAGCAGCCAGGGCGGGGGGCTCACAGATACGCAGTATTTT.